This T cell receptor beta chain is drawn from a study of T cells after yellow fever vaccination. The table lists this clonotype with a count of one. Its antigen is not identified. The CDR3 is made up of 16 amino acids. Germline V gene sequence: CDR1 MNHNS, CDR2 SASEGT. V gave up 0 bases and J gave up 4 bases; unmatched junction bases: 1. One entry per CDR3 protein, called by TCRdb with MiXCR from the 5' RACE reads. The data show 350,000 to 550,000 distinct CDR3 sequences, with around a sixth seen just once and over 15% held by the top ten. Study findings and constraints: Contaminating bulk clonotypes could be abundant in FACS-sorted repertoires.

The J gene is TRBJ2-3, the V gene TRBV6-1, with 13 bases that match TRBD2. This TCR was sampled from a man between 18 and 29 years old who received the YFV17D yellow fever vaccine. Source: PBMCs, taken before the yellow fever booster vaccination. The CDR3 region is CASSEATSGGADTQYF. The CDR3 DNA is TGTGCCAGCAGTGAAGCTACTAGCGGGGGGGCAGATACGCAGTATTTT.